This TCR beta chain was retrieved from a study of blood T cell repertoires in COVID-19. Across the whole study: COVID-19 samples, acute and convalescent, were from the United States, Italy and Spain.

Original methodology: Amplification with reference gene primers provided the estimates of nucleated cell counts. Sequencing was performed with immunoSEQ multiplex PCR; in TCRdb, only in-frame clones are kept and a portion is missing. V and J calls and clone size follow that table, whereas D and trimming were derived from the DNA. The sample contains some 57,000 clones, 82% of which appear only once. CDR3 size: 14 residues. V dropped 0 bases and J dropped 3 bases, with 4 bases sitting between them. Germline V gene sequence: CDR1 KGHDR, CDR2 SFDVKD. The chain combines TRBV24-1 with TRBJ2-2; D is ambiguous. This clonotype was sampled from a man aged 80 or over with COVID-19, enrolled during active disease. Sequencing was performed on peripheral blood. The CDR3 region has the DNA TGTGCCACCAGTGATTTGCGGGACACCGGGGAGCTGTTTTTT. Its translation is CATSDLRDTGELFF.